Listed below are T cell receptor beta chains from one sample, sequenced in a study of OX40 agonist ivuxolimab in advanced cancers. TCRdb's copy holds only in-frame clones and misses some; the assay was immunoSEQ multiplex PCR. Here the sample spans about 35,000 clones, 80% to 95% being singletons. The sample was CD4+ or CD8+ T cells sorted from blood, taken in a trial of the OX40 agonist ivuxolimab. The receptors were sampled from an adult with an advanced solid tumor such as melanoma, head and neck, liver or kidney cancer. Both conserved end residues are part of each CDR3. Each record gives: J gene, V gene, clone size, D gene, CDR3 protein, CDR3 DNA. A D gene is named only where the DNA matches it firmly. For some rows the clone size is stated as once, few or many, or as a class when expanded; others skip it.

>TRBJ2-3|TRBV7-9|NA|TRBD2
CASSPHRGRVPDTQYF
TGTGCCAGCAGCCCCCACCGCGGGAGGGTCCCAGATACGCAGTATTTT
>TRBJ2-5|TRBV15|once|TRBD1
CATSRDRTGGWETQYF
TGTGCCACCAGCAGAGATAGGACAGGGGGCTGGGAGACCCAGTACTTC
>TRBJ2-1|TRBV6-6|NA|NA
CASASLGGEQFF
TGTGCCAGCGCCTCTCTTGGGGGTGAGCAGTTCTTC
>TRBJ1-2|TRBV27|NA|NA
CASSPGSGYGYTF
TGTGCCAGCAGTCCAGGTTCTGGGTATGGCTACACCTTC
>TRBJ2-1|TRBV19|once|TRBD2
CASSTGLAGGIYEQFF
TGTGCCAGTAGTACCGGACTAGCGGGAGGTATCTATGAGCAGTTCTTC
>TRBJ2-3|TRBV28|NA|TRBD2
CASSSQYSGRSADTQYF
TGTGCCAGCAGTTCACAATATAGCGGGAGGTCTGCAGATACGCAGTATTTT
>TRBJ2-5|TRBV7-2|NA|NA
CASSPGARQETQYF
TGTGCCAGCAGCCCGGGGGCGCGGCAAGAGACCCAGTACTTC
>TRBJ2-2|TRBV11-3|NA|TRBD2
CASSLEAGEAGELFF
TGTGCCAGCAGCTTAGAAGCGGGAGAGGCCGGGGAGCTGTTTTTT
>TRBJ2-3|TRBV28|NA|NA
CASHPTGTDTQYF
TGTGCCTCGCACCCGACAGGCACGGATACGCAGTATTTT
>TRBJ2-7|TRBV4-1|NA|NA
CASSQDRSYEQYF
TGCGCCAGCAGCCAAGACAGGTCCTACGAGCAGTACTTC
>TRBJ2-2|TRBV2|NA|NA
CASSEASAANTGELFF
TGTGCCAGCAGTGAAGCCAGCGCCGCGAACACCGGGGAGCTGTTTTTT
>TRBJ2-7|TRBV9|NA|TRBD1
CASSVEGARRNEQYF
TGTGCCAGCAGCGTAGAGGGGGCGAGGAGGAACGAGCAGTACTTC
>TRBJ2-1|TRBV6-6|NA|NA
CATYAPGNEQFF
TGTGCCACCTACGCCCCTGGTAATGAGCAGTTCTTC
>TRBJ2-7|TRBV27|NA|NA
CASSPSAYSYEQYF
TGTGCCAGCAGTCCCAGCGCGTACTCCTACGAGCAGTACTTC
>TRBJ2-7|TRBV11-2|NA|NA
CASSFGPPSSYEQYF
TGTGCCAGCAGCTTTGGGCCCCCAAGCTCCTACGAGCAGTACTTC
>TRBJ1-1|TRBV4-1|NA|NA
CASSQGAGGAEAFF
TGCGCCAGCAGCCAAGGGGCGGGGGGCGCTGAAGCTTTCTTT
>TRBJ2-3|TRBV2|NA|NA
CASSEAFLRGELTDTQYF
TGTGCCAGCAGTGAAGCGTTCCTACGCGGGGAATTGACAGATACGCAGTATTTT
>TRBJ2-3|TRBV10-1|few|TRBD2
CASSLSGRGPDTQYF
TGCGCCAGCAGTCTTAGCGGGAGAGGCCCAGATACGCAGTATTTT
>TRBJ1-2|TRBV28|once|NA
CASIGYPNYGYTF
TGTGCCAGCATCGGCTATCCTAACTATGGCTACACCTTC
>TRBJ2-7|TRBV6-6|NA|NA
CASRRTRQDEQYF
TGTGCCAGCAGAAGGACCAGGCAGGACGAGCAGTACTTC
>TRBJ2-6|TRBV14|NA|NA
CASSLYTSGANVLTF
TGTGCCAGCAGCCTTTACACCTCTGGGGCCAACGTCCTGACTTTC
>TRBJ2-5|TRBV19|once|NA
CASRGRAQETQYF
TGTGCCAGTAGGGGACGGGCCCAAGAGACCCAGTACTTC
>TRBJ2-1|TRBV5-1|NA|NA
CASSYQGTLYNEQFF
TGCGCCAGCAGCTACCAGGGTACCCTCTACAATGAGCAGTTCTTC
>TRBJ2-2|TRBV7-9|NA|NA
CASYGMRELFF
TGTGCCAGCTACGGGATGCGGGAGCTGTTTTTT
>TRBJ1-4|TRBV11-2|NA|NA
CASSGAEGRVNEKLFF
TGTGCCAGCAGCGGGGCGGAGGGTCGGGTCAATGAAAAACTGTTTTTT
>TRBJ1-1|TRBV19|NA|TRBD1
CASKNLPGGTTEAFF
TGTGCCAGTAAGAACCTCCCAGGGGGAACCACTGAAGCTTTCTTT
>TRBJ2-1|TRBV9|NA|NA
CASSVVYGGPLIF
TGTGCCAGCAGCGTAGTTTATGGGGGACCCTTGATCTTC
>TRBJ2-5|TRBV7-9|NA|TRBD2
CASRRSGMTQETQYF
TGTGCCAGCAGAAGGAGCGGGATGACCCAAGAGACCCAGTACTTC
>TRBJ2-5|TRBV27|once|NA
CASSTKDSPLRTQYF
TGTGCCAGCAGTACCAAGGACAGCCCCCTAAGGACCCAGTACTTC
>TRBJ2-1|TRBV7-9|once|TRBD2
CASSLEREKSDEQFF
TGTGCCAGCAGCTTAGAGCGGGAGAAATCAGATGAGCAGTTCTTC
>TRBJ2-3|TRBV5-6|NA|NA
CASSLAADTQYF
TGTGCCAGCAGCTTGGCGGCAGATACGCAGTATTTT
>TRBJ2-7|TRBV9|once|NA
CASSPSVGVAYEQYF
TGTGCCAGCAGCCCATCGGTTGGCGTAGCCTACGAGCAGTACTTC
>TRBJ1-1|TRBV6-5|NA|NA
CASTPAARREAFF
TGTGCCAGCACCCCGGCGGCTCGGCGTGAAGCTTTCTTT
>TRBJ2-7|TRBV28|NA|NA
CAGSTDSGTYEQCF
TGTGCCGGCAGTACTGATAGCGGAACCTACGAGCAGTGCTTC
>TRBJ2-7|TRBV7-8|NA|TRBD2
CASSSGTSGGSSYEQYF
TGTGCCAGCAGCTCGGGGACTAGCGGGGGAAGCTCCTACGAGCAGTACTTC
>TRBJ2-7|TRBV2|NA|NA
CASSEEGRAYEQYF
TGTGCCAGCAGTGAAGAGGGGCGGGCCTACGAGCAGTACTTC
>TRBJ2-7|TRBV20-1|NA|NA
CSATGSYEQYF
TGCAGTGCTACCGGGAGCTACGAGCAGTACTTC
>TRBJ1-1|TRBV28|NA|NA
CASSLLGQGNTEAFF
TGTGCCAGCAGTTTATTAGGGCAGGGGAACACTGAAGCTTTCTTT
>TRBJ2-2|TRBV30|NA|NA
CAWSDSGELFF
TGTGCCTGGTCGGACAGCGGGGAGCTGTTTTTT
>TRBJ2-7|TRBV28|NA|TRBD1
CASINRGRGSGEQYF
TGTGCCAGCATCAACAGGGGGCGCGGTTCGGGCGAGCAGTACTTC
>TRBJ2-7|TRBV4-1|NA|TRBD1
CASSQQDRGSGSYEQYF
TGCGCCAGCAGCCAACAAGACAGGGGAAGTGGATCCTACGAGCAGTACTTC
>TRBJ2-1|TRBV27|NA|TRBD2
CASSSPGLRGGSYNEQFF
TGTGCCAGCAGTTCGCCCGGTCTTCGGGGGGGTTCGTACAATGAGCAGTTCTTC
>TRBJ2-3|TRBV5-4|NA|TRBD2
CASSGRGDTQYF
TGTGCCAGCAGCGGGAGGGGAGATACGCAGTATTTT
>TRBJ2-1|TRBV12-5|once|NA
CASGKEGWDEQFF
TGTGCTAGTGGTAAGGAGGGATGGGATGAGCAGTTCTTC
>TRBJ1-2|TRBV6-5|NA|NA
CASSYSVKDIYGYTF
TGTGCCAGCAGTTACTCGGTAAAAGACATATATGGCTACACCTTC
>TRBJ1-6|TRBV28|NA|TRBD1
CASEDTGASGSYNSPLHF
TGTGCCAGCGAAGACACAGGGGCCTCGGGCTCCTATAATTCACCCCTCCACTTT
>TRBJ2-5|TRBV7-9|NA|NA
CASSGGRETQYF
TGTGCCAGCAGCGGCGGAAGGGAGACCCAGTACTTC
>TRBJ2-7|TRBV5-8|NA|NA
CASSFLTAPTYEQYF
TGTGCCAGCAGCTTCTTGACAGCTCCCACCTACGAGCAGTACTTC